This T cell receptor (beta chain) came from a study of T cell repertoires in cytomegalovirus infection. Across the study: The authors relied on CMV epitopes, both recently identified HLA-C-restricted and well-studied HLA-B-restricted. Matching HLA type, along with CMV infection, was indicated by public TCR beta signatures.

This clonotype was observed at least ten times. Its antigen is not known. There are 19 residues in the CDR3. Germline lookup yields CDR1 SGHTA and CDR2 FQGNSA. The V segment lost 4 bases and the J segment 1 base; nucleotides outside the gene matches: 18. Using its own MiXCR run on the reads, TCRdb lists one record per CDR3 protein. The data contain hundreds of thousands of distinct CDR3 sequences, 40% to 50% of them singletons. The study's findings and limits: CMV-specific HLA-C-restricted TCR beta clonotypes dominated the ex vivo response.

Material: cultured PBMCs, obtained from culture after CMV antigen stimulation. The gene calls are TRBV7-2 and TRBJ1-1; 7 bases agree with TRBD1. The sequence was obtained from a human donor in good health (CMV status not recorded). Some clones in this sample may be carry-over from other donors' samples. The CDR3 nucleotides are TGTGCCAGCAGCTCAATATTACTAGTTACAGGGGTTGGGAACACTGAAGCTTTCTTT. This sequence encodes CASSSILLVTGVGNTEAFF.